This TCR beta chain was identified in a study of CD8 T cells in ankylosing spondylitis. Regarding the study as a whole: Among TCR beta sequences, a motif of several highly homologous variants appeared characteristic of ankylosing spondylitis blood. The clones that were linked to disease were reported to be significantly enriched in matched synovial fluid samples from ankylosing spondylitis patients. Prior work had noted some motif variants in reactive arthritis blood and synovial fluid. Within peripheral blood, clones linked to disease were CD8+ and relatively rare.

V was shortened by 1 base and J by 12 bases, with 10 bases between the two germline ends. Germline V gene data show CDR1 as SQVTM and CDR2 as ANQGSEA. The CDR3 contains 11 residues. On this clonotype itself: Its cognate antigen is unknown.

Molecular-barcoded quantitative 5'-RACE produced these TCR beta libraries. TCRdb fed the 5' RACE reads into MiXCR, producing one record per CDR3 protein. The sample includes under 950,000 distinct CDR3 sequences, roughly 20% of them seen just once. The V and J genes are TRBV29-1 and TRBJ2-1; no reliable D call. This sequence was found in a male donor with ankylosing spondylitis. The source material was blood, either unsorted or a sorted T cell fraction (not recorded which). The CDR3 protein is CSVEGPAGQFF. Here the CDR3 DNA reads TGCAGCGTTGAAGGACCGGCTGGGCAGTTCTTC.